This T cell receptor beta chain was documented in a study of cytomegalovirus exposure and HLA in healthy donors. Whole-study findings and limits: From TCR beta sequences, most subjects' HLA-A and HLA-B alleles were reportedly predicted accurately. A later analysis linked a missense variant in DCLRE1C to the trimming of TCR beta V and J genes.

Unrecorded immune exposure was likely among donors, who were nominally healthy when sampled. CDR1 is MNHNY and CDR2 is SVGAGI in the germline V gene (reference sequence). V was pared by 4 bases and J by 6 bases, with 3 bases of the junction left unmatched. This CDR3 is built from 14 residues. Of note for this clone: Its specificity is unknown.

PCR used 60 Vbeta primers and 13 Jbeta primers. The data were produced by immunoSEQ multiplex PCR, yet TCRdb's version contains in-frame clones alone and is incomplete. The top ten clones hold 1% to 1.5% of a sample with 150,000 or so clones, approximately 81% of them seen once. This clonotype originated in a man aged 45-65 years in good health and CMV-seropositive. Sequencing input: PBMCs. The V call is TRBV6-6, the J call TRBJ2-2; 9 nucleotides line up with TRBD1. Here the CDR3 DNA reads TGTGCCAGCAGTTGGACAGGGGAGGCCGGGGAGCTGTTTTTT. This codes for CASSWTGEAGELFF.